This entry lists 23 T cell receptor beta chains sequenced from one sample in a study of vaccination and CD4 T cells after COVID-19. The treatment: roughly 11-day PBMC culture with coronavirus spike peptide pools or control peptides (ViraFEST assay). Gathered ahead of the COVID-19 pandemic (2011-2018) were the CD4+ T cells of the unexposed donor. These receptors' targets are unknown. Oncomine TCR Beta short-read sequencing was applied to DNA from cultured CD4+ T cells. From cultured CD4+ T cells, genomic DNA was extracted. TCRdb re-analysed the PCR reads in MiXCR, keeping a single row per CDR3 protein. The sample lists thousands of distinct CDR3 sequences; 28% were seen once. The material sequenced was CD4+ T cells from blood, cultured in vitro. Receptor source: a human donor in good health.

V is TRBV7-3 and J is TRBJ2-3; TRBD2 aligns across 7 bases. V lost 1 base, J lost 1 base, and 5 bases stayed unmatched. CDR3 length equals 16 residues. Germline CDR1 is SGHTA and CDR2 is FQGTGA. DNA of the CDR3: TGTGCCAGCAGCTTAAGCCTAGCGGTGGGCACAGATACGCAGTATTTT. Its translation is CASSLSLAVGTDTQYF.

This chain uses TRBV7-8 with TRBJ2-2; D is tentatively TRBD1 or TRBD2 (6 bases each). The CDR3 contains 15 residues. Trimming stripped 1 base from V and 6 bases from J, with 12 bases between. Germline V CDR1 and CDR2: SGHVS, FQNEAQ. The CDR3: CASSLEQGGPGELFF. The CDR3 coding sequence is TGTGCCAGCAGCTTAGAACAGGGAGGTCCCGGGGAGCTGTTTTTT.

This chain uses TRBV30 with TRBJ1-1; the D is unclear. The CDR3 has 11 amino acids. V was cut by 2 bases and J by 7 bases, with 8 bases left in between. The germline gives CDR1 GTSNPN, CDR2 SVGIG (reference sequence). As DNA, the CDR3 is TGTGCCTGGAGTCTGATCCGTGAAGCTTTCTTT. Amino acid sequence: CAWSLIREAFF.

This chain uses TRBV5-6 with TRBJ2-7; TRBD1 is a possible D gene (5 bases). The V end was cut by 3 bases, the J end by 2 bases, with 9 bases between. Looked up from germline, CDR1 is SGHDT and CDR2 is YYEEEE. This CDR3 is 13 amino acids long. The CDR3 sequence: CASSSTVAYEQYF. CDR3 sequence (DNA): TGTGCCAGCAGCTCGACAGTAGCCTACGAGCAGTACTTC. Drawing the rest from reference TRBV5-6 and TRBJ2-7, the complete variable domain is DAGVTQSPTHLIKTRGQQVTLRCSPKSGHDTVSWYQQALGQGPQFIFQYYEEEERQRGNFPDRFSGHQFPNYSSELNVNALLLGDSALYLCASSSTVAYEQYFGPGTRLTVT.

The rearrangement links TRBV4-2 to TRBJ1-2, with 7 positions matching TRBD1. The length of the CDR3 is 16 residues. With V trimmed by 0 bases and J by 4 bases, 8 bases remained unmatched. Germline CDR1 is LGHNA and CDR2 is YNFKEQ. CDR3 in amino acids: CASSQDRGQGFYGYTF. CDR3 bases: TGTGCCAGCAGCCAAGATAGGGGGCAGGGTTTCTATGGCTACACCTTC.

The chain has TRBV20-1 and TRBJ1-3, with D possibly matching TRBD1 (5 bases). Germline CDR1 is DFQATT and CDR2 is SNEGSKA (reference sequence). The V gene lost 8 bases and the J gene lost 4 bases, with 9 bases spanning the gap. The CDR3 has 11 amino acids. CDR3 coding DNA: TGCAGTCCTCACAGGGGAAACACCATATATTTT. Translating gives CSPHRGNTIYF.

The rearrangement joins TRBV7-6 to TRBJ1-1, with D possibly TRBD1 on 5 matching bases. The germline CDR1 and CDR2 sequences are SGHVS and FNYEAQ. V was trimmed by 5 bases and J by 0 bases, leaving 16 bases between them. The CDR3 is 16 residues long. The CDR3 spells CASSPRGDPLNTEAFF. CDR3 nucleotide sequence: TGTGCCAGCAGCCCCCGCGGGGACCCCCTGAACACTGAAGCTTTCTTT. Supplemented by reference TRBV7-6 and TRBJ1-1, the full variable domain reads GAGVSQSPRYKVTKRGQDVALRCDPISGHVSLYWYRQALGQGPEFLTYFNYEAQQDKSGLPNDRFSAERPEGSISTLTIQRTEQRDSAMYRCASSPRGDPLNTEAFFGQGTRLTVV.

This clonotype has more than one count but fewer than ten. V is TRBV7-6 and J is TRBJ2-5; 7 bases align to TRBD2. Germline trimming cut 5 bases from V and 2 bases from J; bases unmatched to any gene: 17. Germline CDR1 and CDR2: SGHVS and FNYEAQ. This CDR3 is 18 amino acids long. CDR3 DNA: TGTGCCAGCAGCCCGAGAGGCATGCCCAGGGACTATCAAGAGACCCAGTACTTC. Protein sequence: CASSPRGMPRDYQETQYF.

This rearrangement joins TRBV4-3 to TRBJ1-4; TRBD1 is a possible D gene (6 bases). Per germline, CDR1 LGHNA and CDR2 YSLEER. V lost 0 bases to trimming and J lost 7 bases, with 15 bases between them. This CDR3 has 16 residues. The CDR3 spells CASSQDWAGGAEKLFF. CDR3 bases: TGCGCCAGCAGCCAAGACTGGGCCGGGGGCGCTGAAAAACTGTTTTTT.

The chain employs TRBV24-1 and TRBJ2-1; a possible D gene is TRBD2 (6 bases). Trimming cost V 1 base and J 12 bases, with 6 bases left between them. The germline V gene encodes CDR1 KGHDR and CDR2 SFDVKD. The CDR3 has 11 residues. The CDR3 DNA sequence: TGTGCCACCAGTGATTTCGGGGGGCAGTTCTTC. Its protein is CATSDFGGQFF.

This chain uses TRBV20-1 with TRBJ2-1; 10 bases fit TRBD2. The V and J ends lost 6 bases and 3 bases, in that order; junction bases with no gene match: 5. CDR3 length equals 14 residues. The germline V gene encodes CDR1 DFQATT and CDR2 SNEGSKA (reference sequence). This chain's CDR3 is CSAPGLADYNEQFF. The CDR3 nucleotides read TGCAGTGCGCCCGGACTAGCGGACTACAATGAGCAGTTCTTC.

This clonotype was observed a handful of times. The J gene is TRBJ2-2, the V gene TRBV24-1; D is unclear. This CDR3 is 12 amino acids long. The V end lost 5 bases, the J end lost 5 bases, and 5 bases lay between the germline ends. The germline gives CDR1 KGHDR, CDR2 SFDVKD. The CDR3 sequence is CATSGRTGELFF. The CDR3, as DNA: TGTGCCACCAGTGGGCGGACCGGGGAGCTGTTTTTT.

There are a few counts of this clonotype. V is TRBV5-4 and J is TRBJ2-6; 9 nucleotides match TRBD1. This CDR3 has 18 residues. The V and J ends lost 4 bases and 0 bases, in that order; junction bases with no gene match: 8. Germline V gene sequence: CDR1 SGHNT, CDR2 YYREEE (reference sequence). The DNA for the CDR3 is TGTGCCAGCAGCACACCCTTGGGACAGGGCTCTGGGGCCAACGTCCTGACTTTC. Protein product: CASSTPLGQGSGANVLTF.

This clonotype appeared a few times. The rearrangement uses TRBV11-3 and TRBJ2-1, with TRBD2 identical over 11 bases. In germline, CDR1 is SGHNT, CDR2 YENEEA. The V gene end was trimmed by 1 base and the J gene end by 9 bases; junction bases not matched to a gene: 11. The CDR3 has 17 residues. The CDR3 coding sequence is TGTGCCAGCAGCTTAGCACTAGCGGGAGCCTCCTGGGGTGAGCAGTTCTTC. Amino acid sequence: CASSLALAGASWGEQFF.

The J gene is TRBJ1-2, the V gene TRBV19; tentative D call: TRBD1 (6 bases). The CDR3 covers 15 residues. Trimming took off 2 bases at V and 3 bases at J, with 13 bases between the two ends. Germline V CDR1 and CDR2: LNHDA, SQIVND (reference sequence). This CDR3 reads CASSIMGGADYGYTF. CDR3 nucleotides: TGTGCCAGTAGTATAATGGGGGGCGCCGACTATGGCTACACCTTC. Supplemented by reference TRBV19 and TRBJ1-2, the full variable domain reads DGGITQSPKYLFRKEGQNVTLSCEQNLNHDAMYWYRQDPGQGLRLIYYSQIVNDFQKGDIAEGYSVSREKKESFPLTVTSAQKNPTAFYLCASSIMGGADYGYTFGSGTRLTVV.

J is TRBJ1-5 and V is TRBV5-1; D is undetermined. This CDR3 comprises 15 residues. Between the trimmed V and J ends, which lost 0 bases and 0 bases, there was a span of 7 bases. CDR1 is SGHRS and CDR2 is YFSETQ in the germline V gene. CDR3 amino acids: CASSLGAPSNQPQHF. The CDR3 nucleotides read TGCGCCAGCAGCTTGGGGGCTCCTAGCAATCAGCCCCAGCATTTT.

The V gene is TRBV20-1, the J gene TRBJ1-2; D perhaps matches TRBD1 (6 bases). V was pared by 5 bases and J by 8 bases, with 18 bases between. The germline V gene has CDR1 DFQATT and CDR2 SNEGSKA (reference sequence). This CDR3 spans 13 amino acids. The chain's CDR3 is CSARIPGAGGYTF. Written as DNA, the CDR3 is TGCAGTGCTCGTATCCCAGGGGCTGGGGGCTACACCTTC.

By share, this clonotype counts as medium-sized. This chain connects TRBV20-1 to TRBJ2-2; 8 nucleotides match TRBD2. There are 16 residues in the CDR3. J gave up 5 bases and V 0 bases, and 8 bases lay outside the gene matches. In germline, CDR1 is DFQATT, CDR2 SNEGSKA (reference sequence). Here the CDR3 DNA reads TGCAGTGCTAGAGATGAGGTAGCGGGACTTACCGGGGAGCTGTTTTTT. This sequence encodes CSARDEVAGLTGELFF.

This clonotype has more than one count but fewer than ten. The rearrangement uses TRBV6-1 and TRBJ2-7; D unclear. V was shortened by 1 base and J by 2 bases, with 9 bases between the two germline ends. The germline CDR1 and CDR2 sequences are MNHNS and SASEGT. The CDR3 totals 14 residues. DNA for the CDR3: TGTGCCAGCAGTGAAGGGAGCAGTACCTACGAGCAGTACTTC. It specifies CASSEGSSTYEQYF.

Only a few counts were recorded for this clonotype. The gene calls are TRBV6-1 and TRBJ1-1, with 9 bases lining up with TRBD1. The junction had 8 bases not matched to a gene; V was cut back by 6 bases and J by 12 bases. Per germline, CDR1 MNHNS and CDR2 SASEGT. The CDR3 is made up of 12 amino acids. CDR3 bases: TGTGCCAGCAGCCTCGGACAGGGGTTGTCTTTCTTT. Amino acids: CASSLGQGLSFF.

This clonotype was detected a few times. V is TRBV7-2 and J is TRBJ2-5, with TRBD2 matching over 7 bases. V was pared by 5 bases and J by 5 bases, with 11 bases of the junction left unmatched. The germline V gene has CDR1 SGHTA and CDR2 FQGNSA. CDR3 size: 15 residues. The CDR3: CASSPRGGSGETQYF. The CDR3 DNA reads as TGTGCCAGCAGCCCTAGGGGCGGGAGTGGGGAGACCCAGTACTTC.

This clonotype appeared a few times. The chain combines TRBV7-2 with TRBJ1-3; D unresolved. The germline V gene encodes CDR1 SGHTA and CDR2 FQGNSA. V shed 4 bases and J shed 4 bases, with 8 bases lying between them. CDR3 size: 13 residues. The CDR3 DNA reads as TGTGCCAGCAGCTCAATACAGGGAAACACCATATATTTT. It translates to CASSSIQGNTIYF.

V and J are TRBV5-8 and TRBJ2-7; the D is unclear. This CDR3 has 14 amino acids. Germline V CDR1 and CDR2: SGHTS, YDEGEE. V was clipped by 0 bases and J by 0 bases, with 7 bases between them. CDR3 bases: TGTGCCAGCAGCTTGGCGGGCCTCTCCTACGAGCAGTACTTC. Translated, it gives CASSLAGLSYEQYF.